This TCR beta chain was obtained from a study of T cell responses to AZD1222 COVID-19 vaccine (dated by TCRdb to the early 2020s). As for the study more broadly: Because spike-specific TCR depth and breadth did not differ between the two schedules, AZD1222 recipients who got a second dose at roughly 4 weeks were pooled with those who got a second dose at roughly 12 weeks. A total of 230 to 250 trial participants underwent TCR sequencing, of whom about 210 had received two doses of AZD1222 and approximately 26 had received two doses of the MenACWY control vaccine. Trial participants were enrolled by age into 18-55, 56-69 and 70-plus year subgroups, with 148, 28 and 57 TCR-sequenced participants respectively.

A word on this clone: The antigen this receptor binds is unknown. No qualities accompany the bases; no much larger clone lies one base away.

Reading the germline V gene (reference sequence) gives CDR1 LGHDT and CDR2 YNNKEL. Cut back by 6 bases and 12 bases, the V and J ends lie 12 bases apart. The CDR3 goes from the cysteine to the phenylalanine over 11 residues. The DNA shown is the 33-base CDR3, in frame from base 1. This sample's time point label indicates: baseline before first vaccination. Vaccinee samples came from UK trials COV001 and COV002, including a single-blind randomized controlled phase 2/3 trial of AZD1222 (ChAdOx1 nCoV-19) in healthy adults. For TCRbeta chain sequencing, PBMC samples were collected from trial participants at day 0 and at day 28 after the second dose. What the work shows at the level of the full study, not this receptor alone: Spike-specific TCR breadth and depth rose significantly after two AZD1222 doses compared with day 0 and with MenACWY recipients. Because no day 14 peak-response samples were available, the repertoires could be characterized only after the peak T cell response. The 56-69-year group was small, and its depth increase did not reach significance, likely because of low power. Nearly half of unique spike-specific TCRs reportedly recognized epitopes outside regions mutated in the B.1.351 and B.1.1.7 variants. CD4 TCRs associated with the vaccine covered the entire spike protein, and the dominant responses were in regions 160-218 and 743-854. Conclusions about previously exposed vaccinees are limited because only five or six AZD1222 recipients were SARS-CoV-2 seropositive at baseline. Participants were mostly white British and included more females than males, and it was suggested by the authors that clonal diversity may have been underestimated.

The CDR3 regions of human TCRbeta chains were analyzed by immunosequencing. The paper's data handling went like this. Repertoire TCRs were checked for matches against a reference library of SARS-CoV-2-specific TCRs that had been generated using the MIRA antigen-specificity platform. Breadth meant the fraction of unique TCRs that were SARS-CoV-2-associated, whereas depth meant the fraction of total T cells that were SARS-CoV-2-associated. Each spike-specific TCR was assigned to its reactive spike region and to a CD4 or CD8 class using the MIRA data. Log10-transformed breadth and depth values were compared by one-way ANOVA with Sidak's multiple comparisons tests. Sourced from immuneACCESS, this table was stored by TCRdb with only in-frame sequences that have V and J called. A share of the clones is absent; for the studies checked, an unresolved V gene accounts for under half, and the remainder has no known explanation. That table furnishes V, J and clone size, whereas the DNA furnished D and trimming. The sample table records some 200,000 clones; approximately 93% of these occur just once. The biggest ten clones account for around 4.3% of the sample.

The receptor's source is an adult in good health. The sample was peripheral blood, taken on day 0 of AZD1222 vaccination. In this chain, TRBV3-1 (or the pseudogene TRBV3-2) is recombined with TRBJ2-1; there is no confident call for the D gene. The DNA is as follows: TGTGCCAGCAGGCTCGGAAGGGCGCAGTTCTTC. Its amino acids are CASRLGRAQFF.